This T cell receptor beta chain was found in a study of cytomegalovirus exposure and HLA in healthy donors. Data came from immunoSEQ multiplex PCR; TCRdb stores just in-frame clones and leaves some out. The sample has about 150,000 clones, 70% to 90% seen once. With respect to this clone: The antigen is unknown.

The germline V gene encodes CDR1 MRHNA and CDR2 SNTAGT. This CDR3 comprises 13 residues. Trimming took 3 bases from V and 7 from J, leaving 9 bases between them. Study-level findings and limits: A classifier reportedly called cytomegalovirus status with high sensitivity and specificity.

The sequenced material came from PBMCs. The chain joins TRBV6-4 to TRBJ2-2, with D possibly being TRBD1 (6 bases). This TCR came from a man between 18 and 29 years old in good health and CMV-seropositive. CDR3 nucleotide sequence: TGTGCCAGCAGTGAACAGGGAATCGGGGAGCTGTTTTTT. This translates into CASSEQGIGELFF.